This T cell receptor (beta chain) was captured in a study of siplizumab effects on memory and regulatory T cells. Broader study findings: Greater diversity than memory cells seemed evident in naive T cells, which also appeared to be major alloresponse contributors. Roughly 75-95% of proliferating CD4+ or CD8+ clones defied assignment to a naive or memory phenotype.

A note on this clone: Its antigen is as yet unknown.

The table came from immunoSEQ multiplex PCR; TCRdb's copy has only in-frame clones and leaves some out. The repertoire holds over 85,000 clones, with 94% as singletons. The CDR3 has 14 residues. CDR1 is SQVTM and CDR2 is ANQGSEA in the germline V gene. The ends were cut back, 3 bases at V and 2 bases at J, with 11 bases in the middle. The sample consisted of non-Treg CD4+ T cells sorted from blood. The source of this sequence is a human donor in good health. The chain uses TRBV29-1 and TRBJ1-5; D is unresolved. As DNA, the CDR3 is TGCAGCGTTGAGGGTCAACTCTGCAATCAGCCCCAGCATTTT. Its translation is CSVEGQLCNQPQHF.